This T cell receptor (beta chain) comes out of a study of blood T cell repertoires in COVID-19. Background on the study: COVID-19 samples from acute and convalescent phases originated in the United States, Italy and Spain. T cells, B-cell-depleted T cells, or PBMCs supplied cDNA or gDNA.

How the authors handled the data: How many nucleated cells were present was estimated from reference gene primer amplification. TCRdb's copy holds only in-frame clones and misses some; the assay was immunoSEQ multiplex PCR. The DNA gave D and trimming, while V, J and clone size come from that table. Seen here are 61,000 or so clones, 65% to 85% observed once, and the top ten hold about 5.5%. V was shortened by 5 bases and J by 3 bases, with 17 bases between the two germline ends. CDR1 and CDR2 from the germline V gene are SGHTA and FQGNSA. This CDR3 comprises 15 residues. The chain carries TRBV7-2 and TRBJ2-7, with D perhaps TRBD1 (6 bases). The sequence was obtained from a woman between 70 and 85 years old with acute or convalescent COVID-19. The sequenced sample consisted of peripheral blood. DNA of the CDR3: TGTGCCAGCAGCCAAGCGGCACAGGGCCTCTACGAGCAGTACTTC. Its protein product is CASSQAAQGLYEQYF.